This T cell receptor beta chain comes out of a study of T cell responses to AZD1222 COVID-19 vaccine. For the study at large: Recipients boosted at about 4 weeks or about 12 weeks are pooled. The study, taken as a whole, reports: The breadth and depth of Spike-specific TCRs increased once two AZD1222 doses had been given. Regions 160-218 and 743-854 dominated among vaccine-associated CD4 TCRs spanning spike. Nearly half of spike-specific TCRs reportedly target variant regions that are unmutated in the B.1.351 and B.1.1.7 variants.

Profiled with immunoSEQ multiplex PCR; TCRdb holds only in-frame clones, not every one. The sample has around 120,000 clones; about nine tenths are singletons. To note about this clone: Its antigen is still unknown.

CDR1 MNHEY and CDR2 SMNVEV come from the germline V gene (reference sequence). There are 12 residues in the CDR3. V lost 5 bases and J 12 bases, leaving 14 bases between the germline ends. The source material was peripheral blood, sampled on day 0 of AZD1222 vaccination. This chain uses TRBV27 with TRBJ1-5; TRBD1 might be the D (5 bases). The receptor's source is an adult in good health. The CDR3, as DNA: TGTGCCAGCAGTCCTCGGGGGGTTCACCAGCATTTT. It yields the protein CASSPRGVHQHF.